This T cell receptor beta chain was sequenced during a study of neurological immune-mediated disorders. As for the study in general: About 90% of the roughly 34 multiple sclerosis patients had relapsing-remitting disease; 3 had secondary progressive.

V lost 5 bases, J lost 0 bases, and 9 bases stayed unmatched. CDR3 length: 18 amino acids. TCRdb passed the 5' RACE reads through MiXCR, listing each CDR3 protein once. The top ten clones hold around 2.2% of a sample with fewer than 85,000 distinct CDR3 sequences, less than 5.5% of them seen once. This clonotype has a count of ten or more. The source of this sequence is a woman younger than 45 with multiple sclerosis. The chain recombines TRBV12-3 or TRBV12-4 with TRBJ2-7; 14 bases map to TRBD2. The sample consisted of PBMCs. For the CDR3, the DNA is TGTGCCAGCAGTCTCGGGACTAGCGGGGGATCGAGCTCCTACGAGCAGTACGTC. It encodes CASSLGTSGGSSSYEQYV.